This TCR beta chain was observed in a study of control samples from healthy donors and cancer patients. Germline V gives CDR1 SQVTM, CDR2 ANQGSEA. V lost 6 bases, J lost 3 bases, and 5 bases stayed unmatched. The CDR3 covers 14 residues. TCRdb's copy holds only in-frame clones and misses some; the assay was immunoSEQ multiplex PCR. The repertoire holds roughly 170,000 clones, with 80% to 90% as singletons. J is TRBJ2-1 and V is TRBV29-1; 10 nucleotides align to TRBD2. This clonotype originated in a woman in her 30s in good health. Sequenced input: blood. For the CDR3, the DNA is TGCAGCGTAGTAGGACTAGCGGTCTACAATGAGCAGTTCTTC. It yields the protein CSVVGLAVYNEQFF.